This T cell receptor (beta chain) was sequenced during a study of cytomegalovirus exposure and HLA in healthy donors. This clone was counted a few times. What it recognizes is unknown. The PCR was carried out with 60 Vbeta primers and 13 Jbeta primers. This table comes from immunoSEQ multiplex PCR, and its TCRdb copy is limited to in-frame clones, with some not included. The sample holds roughly 180,000 clones, more than 60% seen once. CDR1 and CDR2 (germline): SQVTM, ANQGSEA. Trimming took 6 bases from V and 7 from J, leaving 19 bases between them. The length of the CDR3 is 13 residues. Nominal health characterized the donors when sampled, though unrecorded immune exposures were likely. Findings and caveats of the study: Donor immune exposure was known only as CMV serostatus. The HLA-A and HLA-B alleles of most subjects were reportedly predicted accurately from TCR beta sequences. A missense DCLRE1C variant was associated with V- and J-gene trimming of TCR beta chains in a later analysis, and an independent cohort replicated the association.

Sequencing used PBMCs. The chain recombines TRBV29-1 with TRBJ2-7; no firm D call. The source is a young woman in good health and CMV-seropositive. The CDR3 DNA sequence: TGCAGCGTCTCCAGAGGTGCCGACTCTGAGCAGTACTTC. Encoded protein: CSVSRGADSEQYF.